The present T cell receptor beta chain was sequenced within a study of T-cell memory formation after mild COVID-19. Study-wide results and caveats: CD4/CD8 balance characterized clones contracting day 15 to 85, and CD4+ skew characterized later expanders. Researchers report contracting CD4+ clones mostly in CM and EM, with CD8+ clones in EMRA.

This clonotype came up a few times. Antigen unknown. TCRdb itself ran the 5' RACE reads through MiXCR, one entry per CDR3 protein. The sample shows roughly 610,000 distinct CDR3 sequences, around 16% of them seen only once. This clonotype originated in an adult woman who had mild COVID-19 (a few samples of this study predate the infection). Cell type and time point are not known. Specimen: PBMCs or a T cell subset sorted from them (not recorded which).

The CDR3: CASSLGDTYSYEQYF. The DNA for the CDR3 is TGTGCCAGCAGTTTGGGCGACACCTACTCCTACGAGCAGTACTTC. J is TRBJ2-7 and V is TRBV12-3 or TRBV12-4; D not certain. CDR3 length equals 15 residues. V lost 3 bases and J lost 0, with 12 bases in between.